These 26 T cell receptor beta chains came from one sample sequenced in a study of blood T cell repertoires in COVID-19. Clones were sequenced by immunoSEQ multiplex PCR, and TCRdb holds only the in-frame ones, with some missing. Of some 340,000 clones in the sample, roughly 80% were seen once. Material for sequencing was PBMCs or T cells enriched from blood (not recorded which). The receptors shown here come from a woman aged 45 to 65 who had recovered from COVID-19.

The V and J genes are TRBV16 and TRBJ1-6; D is unresolved. Germline assignment: CDR1 KGHSY and CDR2 FQNENV. V shed 2 bases and J shed 5 bases, with 16 bases lying between them. This CDR3 has 17 residues. CDR3 residues: CASSQRTGNKNNSPLHF. DNA of the CDR3: TGTGCCAGCAGCCAACGTACGGGGAATAAAAATAATTCACCCCTCCACTTT. The whole variable domain, remainder taken from reference TRBV16 and TRBJ1-6, is GEEVAQTPKHLVRGEGQKAKLYCAPIKGHSYVFWYQQVLKNEFKFLISFQNENVFDETGMPKERFSAKCLPNSPCSLEIQATKLEDSAVYFCASSQRTGNKNNSPLHFGNGTRLTVT.

The chain employs TRBV30 and TRBJ2-3; 9 bases line up with TRBD2. V shed 8 bases, J shed 6 bases, and the junction held 12 bases outside the gene matches. This CDR3 comprises 14 residues. Germline V gene sequence: CDR1 GTSNPN, CDR2 SVGIG (reference sequence). Here the CDR3 reads CAPVEVSGGDTQYF. CDR3 nucleotides: TGTGCCCCGGTAGAGGTAAGCGGGGGGGATACGCAGTATTTT.

V is TRBV7-9 and J is TRBJ2-7; 14 bases are shared with TRBD2. Looked up from germline, CDR1 is SEHNR and CDR2 is FQNEAQ (reference sequence). The CDR3 totals 17 residues. The J segment lost 3 bases and the V segment lost 5 bases, leaving 9 bases of the junction unmatched. This chain's CDR3 is CASSPTSGRALFYEQYF. As DNA, the CDR3 is TGTGCCAGCAGCCCGACTAGCGGGAGGGCCCTATTCTACGAGCAGTACTTC. The full variable domain, its missing parts supplied by reference TRBV7-9 and TRBJ2-7, is DTGVSQNPRHKITKRGQNVTFRCDPISEHNRLYWYRQTLGQGPEFLTYFQNEAQLEKSRLLSDRFSAERPKGSFSTLEIQRTEQGDSAMYLCASSPTSGRALFYEQYFGPGTRLTVT.

This chain joins TRBV30 and TRBJ2-5; maybe TRBD1 (6 bases). This CDR3 has 14 amino acids. The ends were cut back, 0 bases at V and 4 bases at J, with 12 bases in the middle. Germline lookup yields CDR1 GTSNPN and CDR2 SVGIG (reference sequence). The CDR3 nucleotides are TGTGCCTGGAGTGTAGGGGGAGTACGAGAGACCCAGTACTTC. Translation: CAWSVGGVRETQYF.

V and J are TRBV13 and TRBJ2-6; D not certain. The CDR3 contains 16 residues. V was cut by 7 bases and J by 1 base, with 14 bases left in between. Germline V gene lookup returns CDR1 PRHDT and CDR2 FYEKMQ (reference sequence). This chain's CDR3 is CASIARSWSGANVLTF. The CDR3 region has the DNA TGTGCCAGCATAGCTAGATCATGGTCTGGGGCCAACGTCCTGACTTTC.

The rearrangement links TRBV9 to TRBJ2-7; 7 bases line up with TRBD2. The CDR3 is made up of 13 amino acids. Germline-derived CDR1 and CDR2 are SGDLS and YYNGEE. V was pared by 4 bases and J by 6 bases, with 7 bases of the junction left unmatched. Here the CDR3 DNA reads TGTGCCAGCAGCACAAAGACTAGCTCCGAGCAGTACTTC. Residues: CASSTKTSSEQYF. Supplemented by reference TRBV9 and TRBJ2-7, the full variable domain reads DSGVTQTPKHLITATGQRVTLRCSPRSGDLSVYWYQQSLDQGLQFLIQYYNGEERAKGNILERFSAQQFPDLHSELNLSSLELGDSALYFCASSTKTSSEQYFGPGTRLTVT.

V usage is TRBV19 and J usage is TRBJ1-6; 8 nucleotides align to TRBD1. Trimming at V came to 5 bases and at J to 8 bases, leaving 5 bases not matched to a gene. Germline V gene data show CDR1 as LNHDA and CDR2 as SQIVND (reference sequence). The CDR3 has 14 residues. CDR3 residues: CASSRRGRDSPLHF. CDR3 bases: TGTGCCAGTAGTCGCAGGGGGCGAGATTCACCCCTCCACTTT.

The chain joins TRBV30 to TRBJ2-3; D might be TRBD1 (6 bases). The CDR3 spans 13 residues. The ends were cut back, 8 bases at V and 5 bases at J, with 17 bases in the middle. Germline V lookup: CDR1 GTSNPN, CDR2 SVGIG (reference sequence). Here the CDR3 reads CAVTRDTRDTQYF. CDR3 coding DNA: TGTGCCGTCACCCGGGACACCAGAGATACGCAGTATTTT. Full variable domain (missing parts from reference TRBV30 and TRBJ2-3): SQTIHQWPATLVQPVGSPLSLECTVEGTSNPNLYWYRQAAGRGLQLLFYSVGIGQISSEVPQNLSASRPQDRQFILSSKKLLLSDSGFYLCAVTRDTRDTQYFGPGTRLTVL.

CDR3 sequence (DNA): TGTGCCAGCAGCCCACAGGGTTCTGGGGCCAACGTCCTGACTTTC. Its protein product is CASSPQGSGANVLTF. V and J are TRBV7-3 and TRBJ2-6; a weak D match, TRBD1 (6 bases). V gave up 5 bases and J gave up 1 base, with 9 bases separating them. This CDR3 spans 15 amino acids. Per germline, CDR1 SGHTA and CDR2 FQGTGA.

The chain combines TRBV2 with TRBJ2-3; tentative D call: TRBD1 (7 bases). The CDR3 consists of 14 residues. Trimming shortened V by 7 bases and J by 11 bases, and 22 bases separated the two germline ends. Germline loops: CDR1 SNHLY, CDR2 FYNNEI. CDR3 loop: CASIDEEGALGQYF. CDR3 bases: TGTGCCAGCATAGATGAGGAGGGGGCTTTAGGGCAGTATTTT.

The chain uses TRBV19 and TRBJ2-3; TRBD2 matches at 11 bases. The CDR3 is 16 amino acids. The junction had 9 bases not matched to a gene; V was cut back by 9 bases and J by 1 base. CDR1 and CDR2 (germline): LNHDA, SQIVND (reference sequence). The CDR3 DNA is TGTGCCAGCAAATACGAACTAGCGGGGGGCACAGATACGCAGTATTTT. This translates into CASKYELAGGTDTQYF.

The genes are TRBV29-1 and TRBJ2-7, with 9 bases identical to TRBD2. Germline CDR1 and CDR2: SQVTM and ANQGSEA. Trimming took 3 bases from V and 0 from J; bases not matched to a gene: 3. The length of the CDR3 is 14 residues. Here the CDR3 reads CSVDSGGGSYEQYF. CDR3 coding DNA: TGCAGCGTTGATAGCGGGGGTGGCTCCTACGAGCAGTACTTC.

The gene calls are TRBV7-2 and TRBJ2-7; D is perhaps TRBD2 (5 bases). This CDR3 has 12 residues. From germline, CDR1 is SGHTA and CDR2 FQGNSA. With 1 base removed from V and 6 bases from J, the gap between germline ends came to 7 bases. CDR3 region: CASSLVSVEQYF. The CDR3 DNA follows: TGTGCCAGCAGCTTAGTTAGCGTCGAGCAGTACTTC.

This clone was seen just once. The chain is built from TRBV6-1 and TRBJ1-5, with 7 nucleotides matching TRBD1. Germline V gene sequence: CDR1 MNHNS, CDR2 SASEGT. Trimming cost V 3 bases and J 3 bases; bases outside gene matches: 14. The CDR3 contains 18 residues. CDR3 sequence: CASSERQGDETFNQPQHF. DNA for the CDR3: TGTGCCAGCAGTGAGCGCCAGGGGGACGAGACCTTCAATCAGCCCCAGCATTTT.

This clone was picked up one time. The chain joins TRBV25-1 to TRBJ2-2; 8 bases map to TRBD1. This CDR3 has 15 residues. The germline gives CDR1 MGHDK, CDR2 SYGVNS. The V segment lost 4 bases and the J segment 5 bases; nucleotides outside the gene matches: 6. The CDR3 loop is CASSVARGRTGELFF. The DNA of the CDR3 is TGTGCCAGCAGTGTCGCCAGGGGGCGGACCGGGGAGCTGTTTTTT.

V and J are TRBV4-3 and TRBJ1-1; D is uncertain. With 2 bases removed from V and 6 bases from J, the gap between germline ends came to 10 bases. Germline loops: CDR1 LGHNA, CDR2 YSLEER. The CDR3 totals 13 residues. The CDR3 nucleotides read TGCGCCAGCAGCCAATCCCTCGGTTCTGAAGCTTTCTTT. Residues: CASSQSLGSEAFF.

The V call is TRBV27, the J call TRBJ2-3; 9 bases match TRBD2. Germline V CDR1 and CDR2: MNHEY, SMNVEV (reference sequence). This CDR3 has 16 residues. V gave up 1 base and J gave up 1 base; unmatched junction bases: 3. CDR3 bases: TGTGCCAGCAGTTTATATCTAGCGGGACGCACAGATACGCAGTATTTT. Encoded protein: CASSLYLAGRTDTQYF.

The chain combines TRBV6-2 or TRBV6-3 with TRBJ2-1; 9 positions agree with TRBD2. Trimming at V came to 5 bases and at J to 1 base, leaving 9 bases not matched to a gene. Germline assignment: CDR1 MNHEY and CDR2 SVGEGT. CDR3 length equals 17 residues. The CDR3 protein is CASSPTLGLASYNEQFF. The CDR3 coding sequence is TGTGCCAGCAGTCCCACGCTCGGACTAGCGTCCTACAATGAGCAGTTCTTC.

This chain connects TRBV25-1 to TRBJ1-4; the D is unclear. Germline V gives CDR1 MGHDK, CDR2 SYGVNS. CDR3 length: 14 residues. V lost 6 bases to trimming and J lost 0 bases, with 8 bases between them. The CDR3 spells CASSDTSTNEKLFF. The DNA of the CDR3 is TGTGCCAGCAGCGACACTTCAACTAATGAAAAACTGTTTTTT.

The chain has TRBV5-6 and TRBJ1-1; no definite D call. Germline V gene data show CDR1 as SGHDT and CDR2 as YYEEEE. This CDR3 is 14 amino acids long. The V end was cut by 2 bases, the J end by 0 bases, with 8 bases between. In DNA form, the CDR3 reads TGTGCCAGCAGCTTACAGAGAATGAACACTGAAGCTTTCTTT. It yields the protein CASSLQRMNTEAFF. The whole variable domain, filled in from reference TRBV5-6 and TRBJ1-1, reads DAGVTQSPTHLIKTRGQQVTLRCSPKSGHDTVSWYQQALGQGPQFIFQYYEEEERQRGNFPDRFSGHQFPNYSSELNVNALLLGDSALYLCASSLQRMNTEAFFGQGTRLTVV.

This clone has more than one count but fewer than ten. J is TRBJ1-3 and V is TRBV3-1 (or the pseudogene TRBV3-2); D gene uncertain. V was pared by 4 bases and J by 4 bases, with 8 bases between. The CDR3 is made up of 13 amino acids. Germline V CDR1 and CDR2: LGHDT, YNNKEL (reference sequence). CDR3 loop: CASSPGIGNTIYF. The CDR3, as DNA: TGTGCCAGCAGCCCGGGAATCGGAAACACCATATATTTT.

The chain joins TRBV3-1 (or the pseudogene TRBV3-2) to TRBJ2-3, with TRBD2 identical over 9 bases. CDR3 size: 15 residues. V lost 3 bases and J lost 1; bases outside the gene matches: 2. The germline gives CDR1 LGHDT, CDR2 YNNKEL (reference sequence). The CDR3 region is CASSQLAGRTDTQYF. The CDR3 bases are TGTGCCAGCAGCCAGCTAGCGGGACGCACAGATACGCAGTATTTT.

The chain joins TRBV11-3 to TRBJ1-3; D is perhaps TRBD1 (5 bases). The CDR3 runs 13 residues. Germline V gives CDR1 SGHNT, CDR2 YENEEA. Trimming took 5 bases from V and 8 from J, leaving 13 bases between them. As DNA, the CDR3 is TGTGCCAGCAGCGAGACAGCTGGGGACACCATATATTTT. It encodes CASSETAGDTIYF.

The V gene is TRBV5-4, the J gene TRBJ2-6; tentative D call: TRBD2 (5 bases). The V gene lost 0 bases and the J gene lost 6 bases, with 10 bases spanning the gap. In germline, CDR1 is SGHNT, CDR2 YYREEE (reference sequence). This CDR3 region has 15 residues. The CDR3 DNA reads as TGTGCCAGCAGCTTGGGGAGGTCTCAGGCCAACGTCCTGACTTTC. Protein: CASSLGRSQANVLTF.

The chain carries TRBV7-2 and TRBJ2-1; 8 bases align to TRBD2. Germline CDR1 reads SGHTA; CDR2 reads FQGNSA. V gave up 4 bases and J gave up 1 base; unmatched junction bases: 6. This CDR3 is built from 16 residues. CDR3 sequence reads: CASSSATSGSYNEQFF. As DNA, the CDR3 is TGTGCCAGCAGCTCCGCTACTAGCGGATCCTACAATGAGCAGTTCTTC.

The chain couples TRBV11-3 to TRBJ2-3; TRBD2 agrees at 13 bases. Germline V gene data show CDR1 as SGHNT and CDR2 as YENEEA. The CDR3 has 16 residues. The trim removed 4 bases at V and 2 bases at J, leaving 3 bases unmatched. CDR3 loop: CASSSGLAGPTDTQYF. The CDR3 DNA reads as TGTGCCAGCAGCTCGGGACTAGCGGGACCCACAGATACGCAGTATTTT.